This TCR beta chain was recovered during a study of blood T cells in healthy people across ages. Whole-study results and caveats: Diversity was higher, and naive CD4+ cells more numerous, in long-lived donors than in aged donors. Significant beta diversity loss was already apparent by age around 36, declining roughly linearly.

Total RNA amounts of at least 6 micrograms were extracted per sample. Through a sample-barcoded 5' primer and a J-beta primer mix, a second PCR was run for roughly 6 to 11 cycles. TCRdb re-derived calls from the 5' RACE reads in MiXCR, one entry per CDR3 protein. Seen here are approximately 580,000 distinct CDR3 sequences, less than 25% observed once, and the top ten hold just over 8.5%. The CDR3 is made up of 15 amino acids. V lost 0 bases and J 5 bases, leaving 12 bases between the germline ends. The germline CDR1 and CDR2 sequences are SGHRS and YFSETQ. Details on this clonotype: Its antigen is still unknown.

These data are also associated with another study on T cells of mothers and their children. That source adds: During the second PCR, the M1S primer introduced sample barcodes along with 2-4 random nucleotides.

The sample comprised blood. This TCR was recovered from a boy aged 10-17 years in good health. This chain connects TRBV5-1 to TRBJ2-1; D is possibly TRBD1 (6 bases). As DNA, the CDR3 is TGCGCCAGCAGCTTGGCAGGGGATTGGGACAATGAGCAGTTCTTC. This codes for CASSLAGDWDNEQFF.